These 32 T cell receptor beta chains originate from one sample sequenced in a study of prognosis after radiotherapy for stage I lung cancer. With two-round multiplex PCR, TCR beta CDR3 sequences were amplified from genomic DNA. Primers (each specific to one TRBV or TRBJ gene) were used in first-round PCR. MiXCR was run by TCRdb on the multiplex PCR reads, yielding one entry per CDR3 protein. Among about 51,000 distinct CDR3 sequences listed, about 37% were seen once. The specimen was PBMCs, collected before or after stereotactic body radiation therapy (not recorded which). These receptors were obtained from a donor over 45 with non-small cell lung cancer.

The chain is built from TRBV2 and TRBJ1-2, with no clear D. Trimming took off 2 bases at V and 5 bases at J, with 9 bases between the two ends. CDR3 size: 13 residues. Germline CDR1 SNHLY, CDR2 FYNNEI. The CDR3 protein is CASSERQVYGYTF. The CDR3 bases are TGTGCCAGCAGTGAAAGGCAGGTTTATGGCTACACCTTC. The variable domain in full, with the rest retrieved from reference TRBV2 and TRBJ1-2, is EPEVTQTPSHQVTQMGQEVILRCVPISNHLYFYWYRQILGQKVEFLVSFYNNEISEKSEIFDDQFSVERPDGSNFTLKIRSTKLEDSAMYFCASSERQVYGYTFGSGTRLTVV.

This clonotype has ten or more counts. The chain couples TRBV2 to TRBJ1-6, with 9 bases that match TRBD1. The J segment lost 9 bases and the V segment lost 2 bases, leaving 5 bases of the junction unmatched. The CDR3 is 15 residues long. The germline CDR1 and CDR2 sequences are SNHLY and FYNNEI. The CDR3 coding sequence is TGTGCCAGCAGTGAAAGGGGGACAGGGTTTTCACCCCTCCACTTT. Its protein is CASSERGTGFSPLHF.

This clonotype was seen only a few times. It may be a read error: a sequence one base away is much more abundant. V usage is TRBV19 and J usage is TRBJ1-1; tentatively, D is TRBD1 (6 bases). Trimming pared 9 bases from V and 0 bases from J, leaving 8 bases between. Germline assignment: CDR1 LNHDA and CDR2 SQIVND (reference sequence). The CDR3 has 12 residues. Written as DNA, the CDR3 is TGTGCCAGCCGGGACATGAACACTGAAGCTTTCTTT. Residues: CASRDMNTEAFF.

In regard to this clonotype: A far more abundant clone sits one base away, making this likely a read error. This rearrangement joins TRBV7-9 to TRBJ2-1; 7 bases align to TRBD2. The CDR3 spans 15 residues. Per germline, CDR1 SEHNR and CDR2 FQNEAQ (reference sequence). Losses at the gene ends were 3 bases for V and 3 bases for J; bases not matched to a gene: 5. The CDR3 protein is CASSLPSGDYNEQFF. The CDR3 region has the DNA TGTGCCAGCAGCTTGCCTAGCGGAGACTACAATGAGCAGTTCTTC.

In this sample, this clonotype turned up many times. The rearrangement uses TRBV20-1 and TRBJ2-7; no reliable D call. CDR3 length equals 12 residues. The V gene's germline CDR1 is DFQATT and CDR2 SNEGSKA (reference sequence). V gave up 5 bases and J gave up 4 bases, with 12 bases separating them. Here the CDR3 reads CSAPPRGYEQYF. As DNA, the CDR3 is TGCAGTGCTCCCCCCCGAGGATACGAGCAGTACTTC.

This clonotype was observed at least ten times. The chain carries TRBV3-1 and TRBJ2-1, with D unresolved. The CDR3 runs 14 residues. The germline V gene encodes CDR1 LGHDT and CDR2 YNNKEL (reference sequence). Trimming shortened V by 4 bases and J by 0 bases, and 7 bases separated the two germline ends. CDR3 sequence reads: CASSPPGSYNEQFF. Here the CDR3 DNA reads TGTGCCAGCAGCCCCCCCGGCTCCTACAATGAGCAGTTCTTC.

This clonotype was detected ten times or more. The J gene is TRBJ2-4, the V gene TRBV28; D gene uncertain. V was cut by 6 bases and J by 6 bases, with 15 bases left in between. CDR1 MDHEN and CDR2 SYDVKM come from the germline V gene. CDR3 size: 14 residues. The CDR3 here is CASSRPARGNIQYF. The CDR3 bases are TGTGCCAGCAGCCGACCAGCTAGAGGAAACATTCAGTACTTC.

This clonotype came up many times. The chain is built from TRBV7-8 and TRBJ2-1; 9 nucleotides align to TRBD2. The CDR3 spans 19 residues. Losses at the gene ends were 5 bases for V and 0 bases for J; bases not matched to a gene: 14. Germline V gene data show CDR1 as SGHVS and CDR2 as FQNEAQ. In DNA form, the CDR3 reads TGTGCCAGCAGCCGGTGGGCTAGCGGGGTACCGAGCTCCTACAATGAGCAGTTCTTC. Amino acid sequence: CASSRWASGVPSSYNEQFF.

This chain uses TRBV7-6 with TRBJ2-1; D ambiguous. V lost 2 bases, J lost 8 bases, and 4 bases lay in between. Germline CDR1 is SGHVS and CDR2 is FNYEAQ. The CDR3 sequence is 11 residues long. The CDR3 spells CASSLNDEQFF. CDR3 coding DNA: TGTGCCAGCAGCTTAAACGATGAGCAGTTCTTC.

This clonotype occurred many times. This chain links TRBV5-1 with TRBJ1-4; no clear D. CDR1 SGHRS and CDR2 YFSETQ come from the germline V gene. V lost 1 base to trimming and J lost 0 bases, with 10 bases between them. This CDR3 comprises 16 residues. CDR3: CASSLLAGATNEKLFF. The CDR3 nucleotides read TGCGCCAGCAGCTTGCTCGCAGGAGCAACTAATGAAAAACTGTTTTTT.

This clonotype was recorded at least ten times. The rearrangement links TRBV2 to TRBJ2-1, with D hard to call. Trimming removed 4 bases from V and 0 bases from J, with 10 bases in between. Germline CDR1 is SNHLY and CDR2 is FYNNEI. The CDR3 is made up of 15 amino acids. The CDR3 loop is CASSVDNNSYNEQFF. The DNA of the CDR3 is TGTGCCAGCAGTGTTGACAATAACTCCTACAATGAGCAGTTCTTC.

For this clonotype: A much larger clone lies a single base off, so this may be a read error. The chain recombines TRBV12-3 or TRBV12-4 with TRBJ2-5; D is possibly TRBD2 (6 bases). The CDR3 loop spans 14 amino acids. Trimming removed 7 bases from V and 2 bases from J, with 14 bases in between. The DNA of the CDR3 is TGTGCCAGCATCTTGGCGGGACTTCAAGAGACCCAGTACTTC. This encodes CASILAGLQETQYF.

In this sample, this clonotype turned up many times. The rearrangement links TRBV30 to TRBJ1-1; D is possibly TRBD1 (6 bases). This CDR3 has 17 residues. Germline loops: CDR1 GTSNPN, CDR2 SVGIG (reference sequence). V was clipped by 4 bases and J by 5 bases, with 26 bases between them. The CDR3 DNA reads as TGTGCCTGGAATGGGGGGCACCAAAGGCAAAGGGGGACTGAAGCTTTCTTT. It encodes CAWNGGHQRQRGTEAFF.

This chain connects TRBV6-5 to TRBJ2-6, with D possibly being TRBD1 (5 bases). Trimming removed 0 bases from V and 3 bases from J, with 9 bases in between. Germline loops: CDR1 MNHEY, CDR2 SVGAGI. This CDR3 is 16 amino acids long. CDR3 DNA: TGTGCCAGCAGTTACTCCCCCACAGGTGGGGCCAACGTCCTGACTTTC. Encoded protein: CASSYSPTGGANVLTF.

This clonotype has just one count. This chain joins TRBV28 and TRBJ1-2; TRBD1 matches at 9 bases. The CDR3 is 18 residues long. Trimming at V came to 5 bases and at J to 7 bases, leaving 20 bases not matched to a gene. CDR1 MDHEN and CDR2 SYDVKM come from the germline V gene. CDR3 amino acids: CASSTPGTGCARFRGYTF. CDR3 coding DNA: TGTGCCAGCAGTACTCCCGGGACAGGGTGCGCGAGGTTCCGTGGCTACACCTTC.

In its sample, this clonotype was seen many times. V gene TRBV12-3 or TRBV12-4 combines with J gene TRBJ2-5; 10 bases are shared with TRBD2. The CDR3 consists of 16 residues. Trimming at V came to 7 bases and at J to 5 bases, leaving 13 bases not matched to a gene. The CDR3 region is CASTLGSGRPGETQYF. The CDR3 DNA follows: TGTGCCAGCACCCTGGGTAGCGGGAGGCCGGGTGAGACCCAGTACTTC.

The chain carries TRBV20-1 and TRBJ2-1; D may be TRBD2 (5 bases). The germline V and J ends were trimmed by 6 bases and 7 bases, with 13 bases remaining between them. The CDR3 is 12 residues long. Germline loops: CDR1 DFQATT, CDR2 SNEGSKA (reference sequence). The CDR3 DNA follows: TGCAGTGCCCCGGCGGGCGGGAATGAGCAGTTCTTC. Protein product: CSAPAGGNEQFF.

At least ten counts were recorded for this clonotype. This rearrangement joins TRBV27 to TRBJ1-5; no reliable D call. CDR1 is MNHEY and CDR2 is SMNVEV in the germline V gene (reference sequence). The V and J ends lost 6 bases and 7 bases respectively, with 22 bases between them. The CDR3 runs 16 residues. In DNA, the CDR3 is TGTGCCAGCAGCGCTCAAGGGCTGGGTCAATGGCAGCCCCAGCATTTT. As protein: CASSAQGLGQWQPQHF.

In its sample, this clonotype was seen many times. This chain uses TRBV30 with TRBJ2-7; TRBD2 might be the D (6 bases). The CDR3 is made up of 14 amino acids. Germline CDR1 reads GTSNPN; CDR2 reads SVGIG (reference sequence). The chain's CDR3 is CAIAEGFPPWEQYF. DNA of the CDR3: TGTGCGATCGCGGAGGGCTTCCCTCCCTGGGAGCAGTACTTC. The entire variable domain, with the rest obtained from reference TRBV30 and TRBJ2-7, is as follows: SQTIHQWPATLVQPVGSPLSLECTVEGTSNPNLYWYRQAAGRGLQLLFYSVGIGQISSEVPQNLSASRPQDRQFILSSKKLLLSDSGFYLCAIAEGFPPWEQYFGPGTRLTVT.

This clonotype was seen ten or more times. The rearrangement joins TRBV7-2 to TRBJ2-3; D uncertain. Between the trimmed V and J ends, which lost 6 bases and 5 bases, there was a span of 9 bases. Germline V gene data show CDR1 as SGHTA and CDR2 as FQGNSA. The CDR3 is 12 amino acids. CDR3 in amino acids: CASSNGVDTQYF. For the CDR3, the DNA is TGTGCCAGCAGTAATGGGGTAGATACGCAGTATTTT.

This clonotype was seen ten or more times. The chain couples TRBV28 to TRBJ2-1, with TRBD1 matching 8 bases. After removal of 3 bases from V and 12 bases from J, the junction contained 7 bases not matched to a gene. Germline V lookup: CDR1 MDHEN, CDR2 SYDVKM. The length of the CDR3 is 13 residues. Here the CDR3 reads CASSLDRDAGQFF. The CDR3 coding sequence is TGTGCCAGCAGTTTGGACAGGGATGCAGGGCAGTTCTTC.

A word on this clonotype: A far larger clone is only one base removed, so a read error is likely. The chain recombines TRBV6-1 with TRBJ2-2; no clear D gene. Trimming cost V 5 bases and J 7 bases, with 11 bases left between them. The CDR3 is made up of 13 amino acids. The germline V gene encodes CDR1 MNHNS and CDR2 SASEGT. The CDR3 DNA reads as TGTGCCAGCAGTTCCTCCAGTGGCGGGGAGCTGTTTTTT. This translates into CASSSSSGGELFF.

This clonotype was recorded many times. The DNA of the CDR3 is TGTGCCAGCAGTGAAGCAGGCAGCTATGGCTACACCTTC. Its protein product is CASSEAGSYGYTF. V gene TRBV6-1 combines with J gene TRBJ1-2; D is ambiguous. This CDR3 has 13 residues. V was shortened by 0 bases and J by 4 bases, with 6 bases between the two germline ends. The germline CDR1 and CDR2 sequences are MNHNS and SASEGT.

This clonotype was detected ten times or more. The CDR3, as DNA: TGTGCCAGCAGCTTAGGGCAGGCCGGGGAGCTGTTTTTT. Protein: CASSLGQAGELFF. The chain couples TRBV7-3 to TRBJ2-2; D remains ambiguous. The CDR3 loop spans 13 amino acids. CDR1 is SGHTA and CDR2 is FQGTGA in the germline V gene. Trimming removed 2 bases at V and 6 bases at J, with 7 bases between.

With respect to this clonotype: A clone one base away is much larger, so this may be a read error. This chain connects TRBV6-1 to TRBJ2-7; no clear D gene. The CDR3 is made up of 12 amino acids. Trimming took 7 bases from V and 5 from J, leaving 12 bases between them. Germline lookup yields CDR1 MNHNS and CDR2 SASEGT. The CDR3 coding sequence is TGTGCCAGCATGTCCCATGACCACGAGCAGTACTTC. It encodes CASMSHDHEQYF.

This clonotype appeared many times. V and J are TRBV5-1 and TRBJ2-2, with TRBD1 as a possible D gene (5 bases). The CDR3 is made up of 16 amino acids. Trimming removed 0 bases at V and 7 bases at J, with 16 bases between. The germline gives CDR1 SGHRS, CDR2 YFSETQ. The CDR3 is CASSLDGPGQGGELFF. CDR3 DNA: TGCGCCAGCAGCTTGGACGGCCCAGGGCAAGGCGGGGAGCTGTTTTTT.

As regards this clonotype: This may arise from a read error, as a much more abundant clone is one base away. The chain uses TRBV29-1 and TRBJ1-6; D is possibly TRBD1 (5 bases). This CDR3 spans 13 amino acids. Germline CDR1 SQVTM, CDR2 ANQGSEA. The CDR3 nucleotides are TGCGGCGCTGCCGCGGGGGTGGATTCACCCCTCCACTTT. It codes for CGAAAGVDSPLHF.

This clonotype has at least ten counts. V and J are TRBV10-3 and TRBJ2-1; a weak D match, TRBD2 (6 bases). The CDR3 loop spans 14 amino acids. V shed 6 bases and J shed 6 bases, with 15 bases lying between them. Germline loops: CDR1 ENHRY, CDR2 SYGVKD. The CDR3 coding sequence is TGTGCCATCAGGCCCCGGGCTAGCGCCAATGAGCAGTTCTTC. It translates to CAIRPRASANEQFF.

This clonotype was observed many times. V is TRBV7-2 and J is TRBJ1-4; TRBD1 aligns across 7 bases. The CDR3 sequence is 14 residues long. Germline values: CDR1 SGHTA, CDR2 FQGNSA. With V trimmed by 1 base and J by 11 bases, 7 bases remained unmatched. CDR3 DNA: TGTGCCAGCAGCTTAGAAACAGGGGTGGGGAAACTGTTTTTT. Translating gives CASSLETGVGKLFF.

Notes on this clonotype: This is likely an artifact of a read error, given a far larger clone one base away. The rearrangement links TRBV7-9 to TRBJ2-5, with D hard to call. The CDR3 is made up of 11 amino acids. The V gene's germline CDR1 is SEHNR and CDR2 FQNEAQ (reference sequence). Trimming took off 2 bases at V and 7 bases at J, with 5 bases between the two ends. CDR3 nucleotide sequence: TGTGCCAGCAGCTTATATGGGACCCAGTACTTC. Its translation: CASSLYGTQYF.

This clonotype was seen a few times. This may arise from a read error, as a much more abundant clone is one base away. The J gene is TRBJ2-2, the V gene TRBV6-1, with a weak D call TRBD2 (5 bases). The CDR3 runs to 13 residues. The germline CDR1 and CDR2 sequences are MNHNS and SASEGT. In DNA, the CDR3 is TGTGCCATCAGTACGGGGAAGATCGGGGAGCTGTTTTTT. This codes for CAISTGKIGELFF.

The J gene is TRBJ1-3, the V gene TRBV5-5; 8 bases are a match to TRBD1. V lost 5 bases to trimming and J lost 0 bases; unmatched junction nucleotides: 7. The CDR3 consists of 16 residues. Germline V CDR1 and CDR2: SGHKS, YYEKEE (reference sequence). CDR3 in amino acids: CASRTGTGTSGNTIYF. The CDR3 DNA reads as TGTGCCAGCAGGACTGGGACAGGCACCTCTGGAAACACCATATATTTT. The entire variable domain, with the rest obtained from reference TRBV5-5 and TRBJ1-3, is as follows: DAGVTQSPTHLIKTRGQQVTLRCSPISGHKSVSWYQQVLGQGPQFIFQYYEKEERGRGNFPDRFSARQFPNYSSELNVNALLLGDSALYLCASRTGTGTSGNTIYFGEGSWLTVV.